This TCR beta chain emerged from a study of blood T cell repertoires in COVID-19. Turning to the study itself: Sites across the United States, Italy and Spain contributed samples from acute and convalescent COVID-19. PBMCs, B-cell-depleted T cells, or T cells provided the cDNA or gDNA that made up the material.

From germline, CDR1 is LNHDA and CDR2 SQIVND (reference sequence). Trimming cost V 7 bases and J 6 bases, with 12 bases left between them. CDR3 length: 12 amino acids. TCRdb's table, derived via immunoSEQ multiplex PCR, lists solely in-frame clones and lacks some. This sample has over 150,000 clones, with 78% found just once. The receptor's source is a man at least 80 years old with acute or convalescent COVID-19. This chain links TRBV19 with TRBJ1-1; D is possibly TRBD1 (5 bases). Material for sequencing was peripheral blood. The CDR3 DNA follows: TGTGCCAGTACAGGACAAAAGGCTGAAGCTTTCTTT. Translated, it gives CASTGQKAEAFF.